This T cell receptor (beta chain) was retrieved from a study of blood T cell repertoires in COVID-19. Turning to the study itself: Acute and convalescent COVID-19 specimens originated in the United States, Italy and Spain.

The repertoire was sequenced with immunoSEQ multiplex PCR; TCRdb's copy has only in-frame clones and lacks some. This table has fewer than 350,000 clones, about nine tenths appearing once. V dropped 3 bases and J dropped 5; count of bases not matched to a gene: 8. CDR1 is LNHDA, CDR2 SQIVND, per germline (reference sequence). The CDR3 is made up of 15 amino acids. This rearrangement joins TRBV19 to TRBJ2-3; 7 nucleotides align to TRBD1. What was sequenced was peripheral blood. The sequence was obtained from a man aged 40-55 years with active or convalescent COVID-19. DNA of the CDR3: TGTGCCAGTAGTATTAGACAGGGACAAGGAGATACGCAGTATTTT. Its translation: CASSIRQGQGDTQYF.